This section outlines one TCR beta chain sequence together with its context. The source of the sample is a study of technical replicates of blood from a few donors. Germline V gives CDR1 MNHNS, CDR2 SASEGT. CDR3 length: 16 amino acids. Germline trimming cut 4 bases from V and 1 base from J; bases unmatched to any gene: 4. Here immunoSEQ multiplex PCR was the method, and the copy in TCRdb shows in-frame clones only, minus some. The sample lists fewer than 85,000 clones, approximately 94% occurring once. V and J are TRBV6-1 and TRBJ2-1, with 10 bases that match TRBD2. Sequencing was performed on T cells isolated from PBMCs. This clonotype was sampled from a human donor in good health. CDR3 in DNA: TGTGCCAGCAGTGCGCAAGCGGGAGGGTCCTACAATGAGCAGTTCTTC. This codes for CASSAQAGGSYNEQFF.